This T cell receptor (beta chain) originates from a study of OX40 agonist ivuxolimab in advanced cancers. Whole-study results and caveats: Expanded clones were, on average, more numerous among CD8+ T cells than CD4+. Low normalized T-cell clonal expansion was also seen in some nonresponders.

As to this clone: Its matching antigen is unknown.

Sequencing used immunoSEQ multiplex PCR; TCRdb keeps in-frame clones, though not all of them. The sample has approximately 74,000 clones; around 90% are singletons. The CDR3 has 17 amino acids. CDR1 is MDHEN, CDR2 SYDVKM, per germline. Trimming cost V 3 bases and J 2 bases, with 18 bases left between them. Sequenced material: CD4+ or CD8+ T cells sorted from blood, taken in a trial of the OX40 agonist ivuxolimab. This receptor was identified in an adult with an advanced solid tumor such as melanoma, head and neck, liver or kidney cancer. The J gene is TRBJ2-3, the V gene TRBV28; D ambiguous. Here the CDR3 reads CASSFSPDPRFTDTQYF. In nucleotides, the CDR3 is TGTGCCAGCAGTTTCTCTCCGGACCCGAGGTTCACAGATACGCAGTATTTT. Filled out from reference TRBV28 and TRBJ2-3, the complete variable domain reads DVKVTQSSRYLVKRTGEKVFLECVQDMDHENMFWYRQDPGLGLRLIYFSYDVKMKEKGDIPEGYSVSREKKERFSLILESASTNQTSMYLCASSFSPDPRFTDTQYFGPGTRLTVL.